The clone carrying this T cell receptor (beta chain) came up once. Here immunoSEQ multiplex PCR was the method, and the copy in TCRdb shows in-frame clones only, minus some. In the table there are about 350,000 clones, about 87% of which are singletons. The data derive from a study of Ad26.COV2.S vaccination and SARS-CoV-2 variants. Study-wide context: Enrollment placed the donor in the COV1001 Ad26.COV2.S trial arm. Ad26.COV2.S given intramuscularly, once or twice 56 days apart.

Treatment specified: 19 received Ad26.COV2.S at low or high dose, single or two shots; several received placebo; per-sample allocation not given. Sampling was done on day 63 after the first vaccine or placebo injection. CDR3 length: 19 residues. The V and J ends lost 2 bases and 1 base, in that order; junction bases with no gene match: 12. Germline V gives CDR1 LNHDA, CDR2 SQIVND (reference sequence). This chain joins TRBV19 and TRBJ2-5, with 11 nucleotides matching TRBD2. The receptor's source is a person aged 18-60 years who received the Ad26.COV2.S COVID-19 vaccine or a placebo. This sample comprised peripheral blood, obtained in a trial of Ad26.COV2.S vaccine versus placebo. As DNA, the CDR3 is TGTGCCAGTAGTATAAGCAGGCTAGCGGGGGGTCCATTCCAAGAGACCCAGTACTTC. Translated: CASSISRLAGGPFQETQYF. Variable domain in full (rest from reference TRBV19 and TRBJ2-5): DGGITQSPKYLFRKEGQNVTLSCEQNLNHDAMYWYRQDPGQGLRLIYYSQIVNDFQKGDIAEGYSVSREKKESFPLTVTSAQKNPTAFYLCASSISRLAGGPFQETQYFGPGTRLLVL.